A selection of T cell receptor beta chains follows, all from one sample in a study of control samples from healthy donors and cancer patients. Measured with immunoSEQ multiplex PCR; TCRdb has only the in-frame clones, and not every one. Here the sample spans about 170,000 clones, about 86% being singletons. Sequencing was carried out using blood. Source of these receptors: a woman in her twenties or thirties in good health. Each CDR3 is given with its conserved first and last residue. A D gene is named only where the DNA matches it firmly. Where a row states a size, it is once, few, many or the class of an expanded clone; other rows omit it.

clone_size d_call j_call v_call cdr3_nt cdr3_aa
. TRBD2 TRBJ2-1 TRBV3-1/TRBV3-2 TGTGCCAGCACCCGAGCGGGGGCGGACAATGAGCAGTTCTTC CASTRAGADNEQFF
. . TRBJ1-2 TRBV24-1 TGTGCCACCAGTGGAGAGGTTGGGGGATCTAACTATGGCTACACCTTC CATSGEVGGSNYGYTF
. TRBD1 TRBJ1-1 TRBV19 TGTGCCAGTAGTGCCCGAAACGACAGGGTGAGAGCTTTCTTT CASSARNDRVRAFF
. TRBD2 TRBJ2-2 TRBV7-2 TGTGCCAGCAGCCACACGCTACTAGCGGCGAACACCGGGGAGCTGTTTTTT CASSHTLLAANTGELFF
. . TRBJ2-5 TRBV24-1 TGTGCCACCAGTGATTCTGGAGACAGCCAAGAGACCCAGTACTTC CATSDSGDSQETQYF
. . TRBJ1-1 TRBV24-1 TGTGCCACCACTACCGAAGGAGACACTGAAGCTTTCTTT CATTTEGDTEAFF
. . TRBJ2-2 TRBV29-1 TGCAGCGTTGAGGCCGGGGAGCTGTTTTTT CSVEAGELFF
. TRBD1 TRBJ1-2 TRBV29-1 TGCAGCGCCCGACAGGGGGACTACGGCTACACCTTC CSARQGDYGYTF
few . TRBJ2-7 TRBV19 TGTGCCAGTAGCGCAGGGAGAGATTGGTCCTACGAGCAGTACTTC CASSAGRDWSYEQYF
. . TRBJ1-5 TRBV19 TGTGCCAGCCTAGGGACCGCTTCTTTAAATCAGCCCCAGCATTTT CASLGTASLNQPQHF
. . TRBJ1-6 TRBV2 TGTGCCAGCAGTGAAGCTTCACCCCTCCACTTT CASSEASPLHF
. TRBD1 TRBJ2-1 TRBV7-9 TGTGCCAGCAGCTCGGGACAGGGGGCTGAGCAGTTCTTC CASSSGQGAEQFF
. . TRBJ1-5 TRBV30 TGTGCCTGGAGTGGAGGGTTTGACAATCAGCCCCAGCATTTT CAWSGGFDNQPQHF
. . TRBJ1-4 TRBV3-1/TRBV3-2 TGTGCCAGCAGCAAGGTGTCAGGAGGTGAAAAACTGTTTTTT CASSKVSGGEKLFF
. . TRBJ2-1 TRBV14 TGTGCCAGCAGCCAAGACTTGGAGCAGTTCTTC CASSQDLEQFF
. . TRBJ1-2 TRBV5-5 TGTGCCAGCAGCGCCCGGACAGCTAACTATGGCTACACCTTC CASSARTANYGYTF
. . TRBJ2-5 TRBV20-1 TGCGGGGGGCAGGACCAAGAGACCCAGTACTTC CGGQDQETQYF
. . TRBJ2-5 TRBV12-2 TGTGCAAGTCGCTTTAGGTGCCGCGAGACCCAGTACTTC CASRFRCRETQYF
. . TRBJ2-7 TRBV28 TGTGCCAGCAGTATTAGGACAGGGAGGGTGGGCGAGCAGTACTTC CASSIRTGRVGEQYF
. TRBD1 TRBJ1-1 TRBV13 TGTGCCAGCAGCCTCGGGACAGGGCTAACTGAAGCTTTCTTT CASSLGTGLTEAFF
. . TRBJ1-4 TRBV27 TGTGCCAGCAGAAAACCGGGGTCTGGTGAAAAACTGTTTTTT CASRKPGSGEKLFF
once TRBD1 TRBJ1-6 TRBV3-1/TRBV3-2 TGTGCCAGCAGCGCATCCCGGGACAGAAATTCACCCCTCCACTTT CASSASRDRNSPLHF
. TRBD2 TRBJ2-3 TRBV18 TGTGCCAGCTCACCCGTGGGGCCTAGCGGTAACACAGATACGCAGTATTTT CASSPVGPSGNTDTQYF
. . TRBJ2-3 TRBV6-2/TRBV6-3 TGTGCCAGCAGTCCCGGTCGTACAGATACGCAGTATTTT CASSPGRTDTQYF
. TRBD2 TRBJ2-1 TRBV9 TGTGCCAGCAGCGTAGATAGCGGGGGGTACAATGAGCAGTTCTTC CASSVDSGGYNEQFF
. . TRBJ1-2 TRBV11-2 TGTGCCAGCAGCTTAGACACATCCCTGAGGGGCTACACCTTC CASSLDTSLRGYTF
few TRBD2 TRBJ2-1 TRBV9 TGTGCCAGCAGCCGAGGGACTAGCGGGGGGGCCATTGTTGAGCAGTTCTTC CASSRGTSGGAIVEQFF
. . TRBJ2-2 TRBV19 TGTGCCAGTATCCGGAACGCGGGAACCGGGGAGCTGTTTTTT CASIRNAGTGELFF
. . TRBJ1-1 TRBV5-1 TGCGCCAGCAGCTTGACAGGGATGGGAACTGAAGCTTTCTTT CASSLTGMGTEAFF
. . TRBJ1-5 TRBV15 TGTGCCACCAGCAGAGAGGGGGGAAGCGGTCAGCCCCAGCATTTT CATSREGGSGQPQHF
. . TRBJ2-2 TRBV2 TGTGCCAGCATAGGGACCCGGGACACGACGAACGGGGAGCTGTTTTTT CASIGTRDTTNGELFF
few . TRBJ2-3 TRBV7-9 TGTGCCAGCAGCACCCTAGACAGAACAGATACGCAGTATTTT CASSTLDRTDTQYF
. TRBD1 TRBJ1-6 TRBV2 TGTGCCAGCAGTGAAGCCTTCAGGGGGTATTCACCCCTCCACTTT CASSEAFRGYSPLHF
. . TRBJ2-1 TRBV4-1 TGCGCCAGCGCCCTGGGAGAATCCTACAATGAGCAGTTCTTC CASALGESYNEQFF
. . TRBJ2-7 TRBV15 TGTGCCACCAGCAGACCCGGGACTTTGACCTACGAGCAGTACTTC CATSRPGTLTYEQYF
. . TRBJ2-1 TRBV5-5 TGTGCCAGCAGTCTAACAGGGAACTCCTACAATGAGCAGTTCTTC CASSLTGNSYNEQFF
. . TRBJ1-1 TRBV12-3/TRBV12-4 TGTGCCAGCACCTTGGGACGGCGCGCTTTCTTT CASTLGRRAFF
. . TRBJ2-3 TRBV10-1 TGCGCCAGCAGTGACGATGGGGGGGCATTCGCAGATACGCAGTATTTT CASSDDGGAFADTQYF
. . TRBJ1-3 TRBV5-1 TGCGCCAGCAGCTCGACCGGACGGCGGTCCGGAAACACCATATATTTT CASSSTGRRSGNTIYF
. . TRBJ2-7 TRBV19 TGTGCCAGTAGTATGCCCCAGGGGACCGGGGAGTCCTACGAGCAGTACTTC CASSMPQGTGESYEQYF
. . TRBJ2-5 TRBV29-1 TGCAGCGTTTCCCGGGATCAAGAGACCCAGTACTTC CSVSRDQETQYF
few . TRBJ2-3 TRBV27 TGTGCCAGCAGTTTCGGGGGACTGAGCACAGATACGCAGTATTTT CASSFGGLSTDTQYF
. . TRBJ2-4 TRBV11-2 TGTGCCAGCAGCTTAGAGGCCCTAGGACAGATAGTTGGCAAAAACATTCAGTACTTC CASSLEALGQIVGKNIQYF